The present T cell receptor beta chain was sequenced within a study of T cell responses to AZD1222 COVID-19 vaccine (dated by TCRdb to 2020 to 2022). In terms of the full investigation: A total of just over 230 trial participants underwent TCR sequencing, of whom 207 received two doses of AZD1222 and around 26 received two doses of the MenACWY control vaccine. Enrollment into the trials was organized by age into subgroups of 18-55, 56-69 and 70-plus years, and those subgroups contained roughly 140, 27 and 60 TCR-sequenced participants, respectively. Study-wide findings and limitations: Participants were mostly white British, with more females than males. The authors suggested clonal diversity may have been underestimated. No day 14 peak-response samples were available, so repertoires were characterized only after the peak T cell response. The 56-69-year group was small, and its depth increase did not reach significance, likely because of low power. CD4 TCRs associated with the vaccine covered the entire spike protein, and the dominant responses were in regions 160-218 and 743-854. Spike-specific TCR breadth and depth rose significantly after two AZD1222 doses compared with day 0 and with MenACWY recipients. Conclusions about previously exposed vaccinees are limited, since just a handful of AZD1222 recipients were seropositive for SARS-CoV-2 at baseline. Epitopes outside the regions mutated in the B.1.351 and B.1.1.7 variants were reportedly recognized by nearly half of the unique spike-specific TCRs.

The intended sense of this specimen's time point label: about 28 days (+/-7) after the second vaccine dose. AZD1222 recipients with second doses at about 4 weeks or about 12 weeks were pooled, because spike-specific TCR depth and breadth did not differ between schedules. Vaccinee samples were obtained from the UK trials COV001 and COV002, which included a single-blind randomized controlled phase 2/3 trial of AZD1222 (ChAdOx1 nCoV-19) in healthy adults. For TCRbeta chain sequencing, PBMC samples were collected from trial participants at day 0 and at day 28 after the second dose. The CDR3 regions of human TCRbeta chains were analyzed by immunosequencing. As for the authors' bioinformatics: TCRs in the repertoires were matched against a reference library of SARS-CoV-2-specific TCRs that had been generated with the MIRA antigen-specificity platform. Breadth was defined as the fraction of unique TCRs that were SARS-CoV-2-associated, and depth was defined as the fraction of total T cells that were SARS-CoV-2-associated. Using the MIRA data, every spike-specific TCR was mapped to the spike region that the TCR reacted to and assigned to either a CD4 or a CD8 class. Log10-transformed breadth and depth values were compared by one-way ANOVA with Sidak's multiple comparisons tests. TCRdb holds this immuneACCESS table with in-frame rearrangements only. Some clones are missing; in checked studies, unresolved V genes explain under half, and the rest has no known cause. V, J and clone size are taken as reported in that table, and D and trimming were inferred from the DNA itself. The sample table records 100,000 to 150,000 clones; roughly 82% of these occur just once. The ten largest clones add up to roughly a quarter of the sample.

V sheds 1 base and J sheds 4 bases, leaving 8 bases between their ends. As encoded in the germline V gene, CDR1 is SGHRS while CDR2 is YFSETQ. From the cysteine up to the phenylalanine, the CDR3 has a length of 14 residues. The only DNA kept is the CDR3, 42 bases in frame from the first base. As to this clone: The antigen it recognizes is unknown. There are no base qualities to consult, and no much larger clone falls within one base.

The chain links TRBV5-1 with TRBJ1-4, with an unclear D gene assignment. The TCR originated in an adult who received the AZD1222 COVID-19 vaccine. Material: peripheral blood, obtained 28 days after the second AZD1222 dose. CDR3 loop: CASSLYGVNEKLFF. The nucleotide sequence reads TGCGCCAGCAGCTTGTATGGTGTTAATGAAAAACTGTTTTTT.